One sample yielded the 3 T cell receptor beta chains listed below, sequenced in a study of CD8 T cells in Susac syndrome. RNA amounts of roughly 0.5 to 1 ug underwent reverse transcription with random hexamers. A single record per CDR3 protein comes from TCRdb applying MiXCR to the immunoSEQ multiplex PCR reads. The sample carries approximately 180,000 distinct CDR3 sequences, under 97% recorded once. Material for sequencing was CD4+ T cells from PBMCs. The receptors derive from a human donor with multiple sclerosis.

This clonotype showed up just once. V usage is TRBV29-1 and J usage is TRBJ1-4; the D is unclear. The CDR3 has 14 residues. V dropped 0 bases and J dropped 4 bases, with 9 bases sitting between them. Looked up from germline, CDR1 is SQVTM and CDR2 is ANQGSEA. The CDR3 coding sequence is TGCAGCGTTGAAGATGGTAGGGATAATGAAAAACTGTTTTTT. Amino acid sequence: CSVEDGRDNEKLFF.

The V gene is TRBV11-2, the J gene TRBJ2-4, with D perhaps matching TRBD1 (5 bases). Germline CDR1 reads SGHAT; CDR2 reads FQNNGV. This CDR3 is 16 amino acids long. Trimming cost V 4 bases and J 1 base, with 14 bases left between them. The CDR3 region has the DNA TGTGCCAGCAGCTCAATAGGGGTTTTGGCCAAAAACATTCAGTACTTC. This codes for CASSSIGVLAKNIQYF.

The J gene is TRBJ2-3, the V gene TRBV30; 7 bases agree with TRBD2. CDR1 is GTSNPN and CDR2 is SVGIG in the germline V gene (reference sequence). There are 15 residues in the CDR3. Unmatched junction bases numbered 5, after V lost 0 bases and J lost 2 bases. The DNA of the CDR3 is TGTGCCTGGAGTGTAACGGGGGGAGTCACAGATACGCAGTATTTT. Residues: CAWSVTGGVTDTQYF.